This T cell receptor beta chain came from a study of T cell responses to AZD1222 COVID-19 vaccine. Trimming took 6 bases from V and 2 from J, leaving 17 bases between them. The CDR3 is 16 residues long. Germline V lookup: CDR1 MNHEY, CDR2 SVGEGT. Using immunoSEQ multiplex PCR, the repertoire was profiled, and TCRdb retains in-frame clones only, with some absent. This sample has 89,000 or so clones, with approximately 90% found just once. The sequencing used peripheral blood, collected 28 days after the second AZD1222 dose. The chain couples TRBV6-2 or TRBV6-3 to TRBJ1-3; no clear D gene. The receptor comes from an adult who received the AZD1222 COVID-19 vaccine. In DNA form, the CDR3 reads TGTGCCAGCAGCACCGGAGGACCGAGACCTGGAAACACCATATATTTT. Its translation is CASSTGGPRPGNTIYF.